These 20 T cell receptor beta chains were all obtained from the same sample, sequenced in a study of Graves' ophthalmopathy and Graves' hyperthyroidism (dated by TCRdb to 2016 to 2018). The instrument was an Illumina HiSeq 2000. For repertoire sequencing, the TCR beta CDR3 regions were amplified from RNA transcripts. The first round was an RT-PCR using HTBI primers with the Qiagen OneStep RT-PCR kit, and this first round was followed by a second-round multiplex PCR, then size selection and purification. The raw public reads went through TCRdb reprocessing: fastp at Q25, MiXCR clone calling, in-frame beta chains kept. A single entry per CDR3 protein holds the most common genes and DNA from its merged rows. The sample table shows about 1.2 million distinct CDR3 sequences, and 35% to 40% are seen once. The top ten clonotypes cover over 8.5% of the sample. Sequencing was done on a sample of peripheral blood or thyroid tissue (not recorded which). These receptors all come from an adult man with Graves' hyperthyroidism.

As to this clonotype: Since no conserved phenylalanine or tryptophan closes the CDR3, a read error is the likely cause. No DNA is shown, since the ends of the CDR3 on it are uncertain; the CDR3 is the one TCRdb lists. The chain uses TRBV7-2 and TRBJ2-5; the table's D call, TRBD1, was not checked against the DNA. The CDR3 region is 16 residues in length, termini included. Germline assignment: CDR1 SGHTA and CDR2 FQGNSA. The CDR3: CASRDTGGVYGYTFGS.

This clonotype has ten or more counts. The chain combines TRBV7-8 with TRBJ2-7, with 12 bases aligning to TRBD2. The CDR3 has 18 amino acids. Per the germline V gene, CDR1 is SGHVS and CDR2 is FQNEAQ. Trimming cost V 5 bases and J 1 base; bases outside gene matches: 12. The CDR3 region has the DNA TGTGCCAGCAGCGGGCCCCTAGCGGGAGGGAGGAGATCCTACGAGCAGTACTTC. Protein: CASSGPLAGGRRSYEQYF.

The chain links TRBV29-1 to TRBJ1-2; D is uncertain. The CDR3 has 11 residues. V lost 8 bases and J lost 6, with 13 bases in between. From germline, CDR1 is SQVTM and CDR2 ANQGSEA. CDR3 DNA: TGCAGCAGTTTTCGGGGAAATGGCTACACCTTC. It specifies CSSFRGNGYTF.

The genes are TRBV7-9 and TRBJ2-2; the D gene is possibly TRBD2 (5 bases). CDR3 length equals 16 residues. The germline CDR1 and CDR2 sequences are SEHNR and FQNEAQ (reference sequence). V was pared by 5 bases and J by 5 bases, with 18 bases between. CDR3 nucleotide sequence: TGTGCCAGCAGCCACGGGCAGACGGAGGCTACCGGGGAGCTGTTTTTT. It encodes CASSHGQTEATGELFF.

The chain links TRBV7-9 to TRBJ2-1, with TRBD2 identical over 9 bases. CDR1 and CDR2 (germline): SEHNR, FQNEAQ (reference sequence). V was clipped by 2 bases and J by 4 bases; unmatched bases: 3. This CDR3 has 15 residues. Here the CDR3 reads CASSLLAGMYNEQFF. The CDR3 DNA sequence: TGTGCCAGCAGCTTACTAGCGGGAATGTACAATGAGCAGTTCTTC.

This clonotype was seen repeatedly, ten times or more. The chain uses TRBV6-5 and TRBJ1-2; D ambiguous. The V gene's germline CDR1 is MNHEY and CDR2 SVGAGI. CDR3 length: 9 amino acids. Trimming cost V 8 bases and J 6 bases, with 4 bases left between them. In DNA, the CDR3 is TGTGCCAGCGTAGATGGCTACACCTTC. Its protein product is CASVDGYTF.

This chain links TRBV20-1 with TRBJ1-2, with 8 bases identical to TRBD1. CDR3 length: 12 residues. Per the germline V gene, CDR1 is DFQATT and CDR2 is SNEGSKA (reference sequence). CDR3 loop: CSGKQGAYGYTF. The CDR3 nucleotides are TGCAGCGGGAAGCAGGGGGCCTATGGCTACACCTTC.

V gene TRBV25-1 combines with J gene TRBJ1-4; 7 positions match TRBD1. The CDR3 loop spans 17 amino acids. The germline CDR1 and CDR2 sequences are MGHDK and SYGVNS. Trimming cost V 8 bases and J 3 bases; bases outside gene matches: 15. CDR3 residues: CASGEGGGVWSNEKLFF. CDR3 in DNA: TGTGCCAGCGGCGAGGGAGGGGGCGTCTGGTCTAATGAAAAACTGTTTTTT.

V is TRBV29-1 and J is TRBJ2-5; 7 bases map to TRBD1. Germline V gene lookup returns CDR1 SQVTM and CDR2 ANQGSEA. Unmatched junction bases numbered 11, after V lost 2 bases and J lost 11 bases. This CDR3 is built from 13 residues. CDR3 protein: CSVELQGKDEQYF. CDR3 bases: TGCAGCGTTGAACTACAGGGGAAGGATGAGCAGTACTTC.

The V call is TRBV12-3 or TRBV12-4, the J call TRBJ2-5; 8 positions agree with TRBD1. The CDR3 length is 15 residues. Germline trimming cut 6 bases from V and 5 bases from J; bases unmatched to any gene: 11. CDR3 residues: CASSPGQGSGETQYF. The CDR3 nucleotides read TGTGCCAGCAGCCCCGGACAGGGAAGTGGGGAGACCCAGTACTTC.

In its sample, this clonotype was seen many times. The V call is TRBV10-3, the J call TRBJ2-7; TRBD2 agrees at 7 bases. Trimming cost V 0 bases and J 5 bases; bases outside gene matches: 7. Germline loops: CDR1 ENHRY, CDR2 SYGVKD. The CDR3 consists of 15 residues. The CDR3 sequence: CAISESGTTSDEQYF. The CDR3 coding sequence is TGTGCCATCAGTGAGTCGGGTACCACTAGCGACGAGCAGTACTTC.

This clonotype was recorded a few times. This CDR3 reads CASRGRAGDEQYF. CDR3 nucleotides: TGTGCCAGCAGGGGGAGGGCGGGGGACGAGCAGTACTTC. This chain links TRBV6-6 with TRBJ2-7, with 7 bases that match TRBD2. The CDR3 is 13 amino acids. The germline gives CDR1 MNHNY, CDR2 SVGAGI (reference sequence). V shed 6 bases and J 5 bases; nucleotides not matched to a gene: 7.

This chain uses TRBV29-1 with TRBJ2-7; TRBD1 matches at 7 bases. The germline CDR1 and CDR2 sequences are SQVTM and ANQGSEA. Trimming at V came to 5 bases and at J to 0 bases, leaving 7 bases not matched to a gene. The CDR3 has 14 amino acids. CDR3 amino acids: CSVYGQDDSYEQYF. Here the CDR3 DNA reads TGCAGCGTTTATGGACAGGACGACTCCTACGAGCAGTACTTC.

The chain carries TRBV19 and TRBJ2-5; perhaps TRBD2 as D (5 bases). Trimming removed 5 bases at V and 2 bases at J, with 12 bases between. Germline CDR1 and CDR2: LNHDA and SQIVND (reference sequence). The CDR3 contains 14 residues. The CDR3 coding sequence is TGTGCCAGTAGTGAGACACGGACTCAAGAGACCCAGTACTTC. Residues: CASSETRTQETQYF.

With regard to this clonotype: No conserved phenylalanine or tryptophan ends this CDR3, so it is likely a read error. The DNA is left out, because the CDR3 cannot be placed on it with certainty; the CDR3 is given as TCRdb lists it. The V gene is TRBV2, the J gene TRBJ1-4; TRBD1 is taken as the D call from the table, unchecked against the DNA. A total of 8 residues make up the CDR3, ends included. The germline CDR1 and CDR2 sequences are SNHLY and FYNNEI. The CDR3 here is CASSEWGG.

This clonotype was found many times. The genes are TRBV12-3 or TRBV12-4 and TRBJ1-1, with a weak D call TRBD1 (6 bases). The CDR3 runs to 14 residues. V gave up 4 bases and J gave up 5 bases, with 14 bases separating them. CDR3 coding DNA: TGTGCCAGCAGTTCACAGGGTTTGGGGACTGAAGCTTTCTTT. This codes for CASSSQGLGTEAFF.

The CDR3 region is CASSWTEKRSPLHF. Here the CDR3 DNA reads TGTGCCAGCAGTTGGACGGAGAAAAGGTCACCCCTCCACTTT. This chain connects TRBV25-1 to TRBJ1-6; D is unclear. CDR3 length equals 14 residues. V lost 5 bases, J lost 10 bases, and 15 bases lay in between. From germline, CDR1 is MGHDK and CDR2 SYGVNS. The variable domain in full, completed from reference TRBV25-1 and TRBJ1-6, reads EADIYQTPRYLVIGTGKKITLECSQTMGHDKMYWYQQDPGMELHLIHYSYGVNSTEKGDLSSESTVSRIRTEHFPLTLESARPSHTSQYLCASSWTEKRSPLHFGNGTRLTVT.

This chain links TRBV5-1 with TRBJ1-4, with TRBD1 matching 10 bases. The germline CDR1 and CDR2 sequences are SGHRS and YFSETQ. V shed 4 bases, J shed 7 bases, and the junction held 4 bases outside the gene matches. This CDR3 spans 14 amino acids. CDR3 in DNA: TGCGCCAGCAGCATGACAGGGGGCCGTGAAAAACTGTTTTTT. Protein: CASSMTGGREKLFF.

This clonotype came up many times. The chain links TRBV7-8 to TRBJ2-7, with 13 positions matching TRBD2. The CDR3 sequence is 16 residues long. Germline CDR1 is SGHVS and CDR2 is FQNEAQ. V gave up 2 bases and J gave up 5 bases; unmatched junction bases: 6. The CDR3 DNA reads as TGTGCCAGCAGCTTACGGACTAGCGGGAGTTTCCACGAGCAGTACTTC. Protein product: CASSLRTSGSFHEQYF.

This clonotype was recorded at least ten times. The rearrangement links TRBV9 to TRBJ2-5, with D tentatively TRBD2 (6 bases). Per the germline V gene, CDR1 is SGDLS and CDR2 is YYNGEE. Trimming removed 0 bases from V and 5 bases from J, with 17 bases in between. The CDR3 is 16 amino acids. The CDR3 DNA sequence: TGTGCCAGCAGCGTAGGCGGGAAGGGGCGCTGGGAGACCCAGTACTTC. Its protein is CASSVGGKGRWETQYF.